What follows is one T cell receptor (beta chain) and its context. Its antigen is not known. The source of the sample is a study of chemoradiotherapy in HPV16-positive cancers. Study at large: Candidate HPV-specific T-cell clones and common TCR motifs came from functional assays in two HPV16-positive patients. Study-wide results and caveats: Only a couple of HPV16-positive patients supplied the functional HPV-specificity definition. In HPV16-positive patients, HPV-responsive T-cell expansion tracked better recurrence-free survival. Candidate HPV-specific clones and E7-related TCR motifs grew in tumor during treatment.

Repertoires were generated with immunoSEQ multiplex PCR, while TCRdb's copy carries only in-frame clones and drops some. The sample includes just over 25,000 clones, more than 80% of them seen just once. This sequence originates from a human donor with HPV-associated anogenital cancer. The sequences come from blood, collected from a patient who underwent chemoradiotherapy.

The DNA of the CDR3 is TGTGCCTGGAGTGTAGGGTATGGCTACACCTTC. Its translation is CAWSVGYGYTF. This sequence joins TRBV30 and TRBJ1-2; no definite D call. The V gene lost 0 bases and the J gene lost 5 bases, with 4 bases spanning the gap. CDR1 and CDR2 (germline): GTSNPN, SVGIG (reference sequence). The CDR3 runs 11 residues. The whole variable domain, remainder taken from reference TRBV30 and TRBJ1-2, is SQTIHQWPATLVQPVGSPLSLECTVEGTSNPNLYWYRQAAGRGLQLLFYSVGIGQISSEVPQNLSASRPQDRQFILSSKKLLLSDSGFYLCAWSVGYGYTFGSGTRLTVV.